The entry that follows covers one T cell receptor beta chain sequence. Its target is not known. Sequencing was performed with immunoSEQ multiplex PCR; in TCRdb, only in-frame clones are kept and a portion is missing. Among approximately 120,000 clones listed, more than 70% were seen once. The data are from a study of T cell responses to AZD1222 COVID-19 vaccine. Regarding the study as a whole: Two AZD1222 doses significantly raised spike-specific TCR breadth and depth over controls. Reportedly, nearly half the spike-specific TCRs target unmutated variant regions. Just 6 or 7 AZD1222 recipients were seropositive at baseline. Regions 160-218 and 743-854 dominated among vaccine-associated CD4 TCRs spanning spike.

Unmatched junction bases numbered 5, after V lost 4 bases and J lost 6 bases. Germline loops: CDR1 SGHNT, CDR2 YYREEE (reference sequence). The CDR3 runs to 13 residues. Sequenced material: peripheral blood, taken on day 0 of AZD1222 vaccination. V and J are TRBV5-4 and TRBJ1-2; TRBD1 matches 8 bases. The sequence was collected from an adult in good health. The CDR3 nucleotides read TGTGCCAGCAGCGGCGGGACAGGCCATGGCTACACCTTC. Translating it yields CASSGGTGHGYTF.